This T cell receptor (beta chain) was documented in a study of cytomegalovirus exposure and HLA in healthy donors. For the study at large: Among the roughly 430 genotyped donors, more than 70% were placed in the Caucasian-associated ancestry cluster.

The CDR3 totals 14 residues. Germline V gene sequence: CDR1 LNHDA, CDR2 SQIVND (reference sequence). Trimming took 4 bases from V and 5 from J; bases not matched to a gene: 7. Study findings and constraints: Three chains linked to CMV were shown in vitro to be specific for CMV antigens. Per published reports, the classifier diagnosed cytomegalovirus status with high specificity and sensitivity. Most TCR sequences were uncommon, yet certain public TCRs appeared in many donors.

Concerning this clone itself: Its antigen remains unknown.

60 Vbeta and 13 Jbeta primers were used in PCR. The table came from immunoSEQ multiplex PCR; TCRdb's copy has only in-frame clones and leaves some out. The data contain a few hundred thousand clones, 80% to 95% of them singletons. Material: PBMCs. The receptor comes from a girl under 10 years old in good health and CMV-seronegative. This chain connects TRBV19 to TRBJ2-7; the match to TRBD2 covers 8 bases. Written as DNA, the CDR3 is TGTGCCAGTAGTAGGTCTCGGGGGGGTCACGAGCAGTACTTC. Protein: CASSRSRGGHEQYF.